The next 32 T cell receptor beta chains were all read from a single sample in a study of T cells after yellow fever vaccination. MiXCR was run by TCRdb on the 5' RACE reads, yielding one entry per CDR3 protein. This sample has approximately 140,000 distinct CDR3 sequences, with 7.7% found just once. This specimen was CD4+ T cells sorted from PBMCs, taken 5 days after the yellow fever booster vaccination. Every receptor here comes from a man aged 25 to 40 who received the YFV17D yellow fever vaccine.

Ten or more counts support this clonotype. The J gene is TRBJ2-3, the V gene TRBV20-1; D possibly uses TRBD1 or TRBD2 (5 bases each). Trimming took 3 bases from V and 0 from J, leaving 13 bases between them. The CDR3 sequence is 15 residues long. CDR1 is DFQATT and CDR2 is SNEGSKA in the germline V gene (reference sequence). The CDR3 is CSARVGTASTDTQYF. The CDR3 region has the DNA TGCAGTGCTAGGGTTGGGACCGCTAGCACAGATACGCAGTATTTT.

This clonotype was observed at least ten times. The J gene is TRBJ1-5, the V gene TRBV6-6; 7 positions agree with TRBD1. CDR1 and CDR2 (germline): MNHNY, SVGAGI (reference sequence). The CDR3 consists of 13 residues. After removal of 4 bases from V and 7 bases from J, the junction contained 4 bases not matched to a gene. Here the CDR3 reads CASSSGGGQPQHF. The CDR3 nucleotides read TGTGCCAGCAGTTCAGGGGGAGGCCAGCCCCAGCATTTT.

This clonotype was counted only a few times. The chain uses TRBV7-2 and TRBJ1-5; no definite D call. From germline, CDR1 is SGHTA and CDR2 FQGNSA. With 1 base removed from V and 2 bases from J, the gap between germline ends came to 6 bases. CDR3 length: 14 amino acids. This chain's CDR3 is CASSLVRGNQPQHF. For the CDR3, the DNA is TGTGCCAGCAGCTTAGTGCGGGGCAATCAGCCCCAGCATTTT. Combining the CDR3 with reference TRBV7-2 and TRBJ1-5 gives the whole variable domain GAGVSQSPSNKVTEKGKDVELRCDPISGHTALYWYRQSLGQGLEFLIYFQGNSAPDKSGLPSDRFSAERTGGSVSTLTIQRTQQEDSAVYLCASSLVRGNQPQHFGDGTRLSIL.

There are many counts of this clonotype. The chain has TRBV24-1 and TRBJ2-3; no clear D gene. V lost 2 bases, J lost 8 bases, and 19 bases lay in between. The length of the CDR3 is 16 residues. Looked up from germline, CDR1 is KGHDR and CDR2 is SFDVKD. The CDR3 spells CATSDSGSSNVGTQYF. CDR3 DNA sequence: TGTGCCACCAGTGATTCCGGGTCGTCTAATGTCGGTACGCAGTATTTT.

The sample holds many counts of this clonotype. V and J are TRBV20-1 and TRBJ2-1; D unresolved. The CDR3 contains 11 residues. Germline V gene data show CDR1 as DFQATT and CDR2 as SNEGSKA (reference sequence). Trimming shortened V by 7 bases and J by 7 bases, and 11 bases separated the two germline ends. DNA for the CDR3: TGCAGTGTCCTCGATGTGAATGAGCAGTTCTTC. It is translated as CSVLDVNEQFF.

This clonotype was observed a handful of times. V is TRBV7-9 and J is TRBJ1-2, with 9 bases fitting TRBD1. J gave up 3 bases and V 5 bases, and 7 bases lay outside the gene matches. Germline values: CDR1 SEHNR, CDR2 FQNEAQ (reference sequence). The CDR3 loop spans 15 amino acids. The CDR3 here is CASSHGQGSHYGYTF. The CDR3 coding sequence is TGTGCCAGCAGCCACGGACAGGGGTCCCACTATGGCTACACCTTC.

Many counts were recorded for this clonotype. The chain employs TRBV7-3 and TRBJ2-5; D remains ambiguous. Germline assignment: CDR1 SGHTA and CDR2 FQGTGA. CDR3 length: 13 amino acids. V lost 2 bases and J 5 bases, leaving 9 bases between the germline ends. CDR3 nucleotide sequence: TGTGCCAGCAGCTTAGTTCAAGACGAGACCCAGTACTTC. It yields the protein CASSLVQDETQYF.

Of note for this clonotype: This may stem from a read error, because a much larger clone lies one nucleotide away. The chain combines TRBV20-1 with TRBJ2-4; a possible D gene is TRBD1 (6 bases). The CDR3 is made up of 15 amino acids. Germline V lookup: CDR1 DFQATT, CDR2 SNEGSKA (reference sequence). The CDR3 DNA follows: TGCTGTGCTAGGGGGAAACCGGGACCCGGAAACATTCAGTACTTC. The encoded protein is CCARGKPGPGNIQYF.

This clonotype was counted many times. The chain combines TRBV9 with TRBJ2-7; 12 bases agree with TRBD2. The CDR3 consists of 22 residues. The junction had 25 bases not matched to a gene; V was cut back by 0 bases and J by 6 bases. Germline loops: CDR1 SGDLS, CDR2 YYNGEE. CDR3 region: CASSVAVFRAQGKLAGGGEQYF. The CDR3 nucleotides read TGTGCCAGCAGCGTAGCTGTTTTCCGCGCACAGGGGAAACTAGCGGGAGGTGGCGAGCAGTACTTC.

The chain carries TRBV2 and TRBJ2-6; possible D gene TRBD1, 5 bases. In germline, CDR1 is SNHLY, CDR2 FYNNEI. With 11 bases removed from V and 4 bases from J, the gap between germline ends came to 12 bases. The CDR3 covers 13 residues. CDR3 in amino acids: CAGAHGGANVLTF. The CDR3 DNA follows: TGTGCCGGGGCCCATGGGGGGGCCAACGTCCTGACTTTC.

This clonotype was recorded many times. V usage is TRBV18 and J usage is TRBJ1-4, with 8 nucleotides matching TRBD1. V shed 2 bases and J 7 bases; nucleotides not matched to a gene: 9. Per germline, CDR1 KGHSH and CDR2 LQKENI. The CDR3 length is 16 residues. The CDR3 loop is CASSPEKGQAGEKLFF. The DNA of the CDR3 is TGTGCCAGCTCACCAGAGAAGGGACAGGCCGGTGAAAAACTGTTTTTT.

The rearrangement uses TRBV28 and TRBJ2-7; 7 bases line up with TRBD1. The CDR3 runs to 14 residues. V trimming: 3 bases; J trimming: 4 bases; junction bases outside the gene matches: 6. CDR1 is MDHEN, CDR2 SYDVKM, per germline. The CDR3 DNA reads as TGTGCCAGCAGTTTTACAGGGGCACAGTACGAGCAGTACTTC. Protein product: CASSFTGAQYEQYF.

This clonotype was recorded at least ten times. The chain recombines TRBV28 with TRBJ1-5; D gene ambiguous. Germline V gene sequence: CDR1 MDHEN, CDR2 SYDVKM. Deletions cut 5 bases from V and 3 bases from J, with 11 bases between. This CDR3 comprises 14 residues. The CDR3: CASSPGPNNQPQHF. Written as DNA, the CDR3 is TGTGCCAGCAGTCCCGGACCGAACAATCAGCCCCAGCATTTT.

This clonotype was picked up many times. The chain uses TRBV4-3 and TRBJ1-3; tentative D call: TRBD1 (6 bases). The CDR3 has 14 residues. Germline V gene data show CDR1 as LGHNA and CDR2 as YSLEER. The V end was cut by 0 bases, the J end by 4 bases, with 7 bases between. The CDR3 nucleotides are TGCGCCAGCAGCCAAGAGGGGGCAGGAAACACCATATATTTT. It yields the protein CASSQEGAGNTIYF.

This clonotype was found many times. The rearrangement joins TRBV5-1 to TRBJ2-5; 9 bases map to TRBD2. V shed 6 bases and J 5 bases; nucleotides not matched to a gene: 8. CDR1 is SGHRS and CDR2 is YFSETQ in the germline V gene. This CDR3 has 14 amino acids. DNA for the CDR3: TGCGCCAGCAACCTAGCGGGAAACGGGGAGACCCAGTACTTC. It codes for CASNLAGNGETQYF.

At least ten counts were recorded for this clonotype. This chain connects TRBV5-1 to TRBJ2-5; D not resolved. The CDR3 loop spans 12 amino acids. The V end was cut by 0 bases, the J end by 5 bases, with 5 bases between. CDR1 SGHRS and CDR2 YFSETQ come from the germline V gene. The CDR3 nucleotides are TGCGCCAGCAGCTTGGAGTCGGAGACCCAGTACTTC. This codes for CASSLESETQYF.

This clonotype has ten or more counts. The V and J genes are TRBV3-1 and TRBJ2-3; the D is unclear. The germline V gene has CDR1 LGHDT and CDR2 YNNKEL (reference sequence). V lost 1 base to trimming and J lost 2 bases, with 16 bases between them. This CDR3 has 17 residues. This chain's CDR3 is CASSQVGQQYTTDTQYF. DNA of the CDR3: TGTGCCAGCAGCCAAGTCGGGCAGCAGTACACCACAGATACGCAGTATTTT.

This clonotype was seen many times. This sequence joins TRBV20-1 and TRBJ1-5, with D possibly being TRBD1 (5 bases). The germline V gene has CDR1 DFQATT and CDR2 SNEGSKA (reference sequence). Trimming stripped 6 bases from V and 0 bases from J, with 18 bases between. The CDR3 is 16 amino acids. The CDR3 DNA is TGCAGTGCCAGACCGGGGCCCCGAATTAGCAATCAGCCCCAGCATTTT. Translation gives CSARPGPRISNQPQHF.

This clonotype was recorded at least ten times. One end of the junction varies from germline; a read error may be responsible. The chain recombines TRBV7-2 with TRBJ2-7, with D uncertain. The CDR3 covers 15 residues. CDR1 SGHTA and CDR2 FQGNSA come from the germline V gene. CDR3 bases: TGTGCCAGCAGCCTCGGACCACCCGATACCTACCAGCAGTACTTC. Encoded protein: CASSLGPPDTYQQYF.

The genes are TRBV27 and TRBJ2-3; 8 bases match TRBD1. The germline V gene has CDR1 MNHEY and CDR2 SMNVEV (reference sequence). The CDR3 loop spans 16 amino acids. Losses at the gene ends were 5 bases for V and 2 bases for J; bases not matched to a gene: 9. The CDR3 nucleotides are TGTGCCAGCAGTCCAAGACAGGGGCCCTCCACAGATACGCAGTATTTT. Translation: CASSPRQGPSTDTQYF.

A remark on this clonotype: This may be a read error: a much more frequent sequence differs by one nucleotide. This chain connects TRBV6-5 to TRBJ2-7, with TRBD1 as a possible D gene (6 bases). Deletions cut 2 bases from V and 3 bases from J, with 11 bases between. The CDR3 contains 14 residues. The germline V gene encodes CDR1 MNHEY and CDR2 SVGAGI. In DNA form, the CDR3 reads TGTGCCAGCAGTTACACGTACAGGGTCTACGAGCAGTACTTC. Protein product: CASSYTYRVYEQYF.

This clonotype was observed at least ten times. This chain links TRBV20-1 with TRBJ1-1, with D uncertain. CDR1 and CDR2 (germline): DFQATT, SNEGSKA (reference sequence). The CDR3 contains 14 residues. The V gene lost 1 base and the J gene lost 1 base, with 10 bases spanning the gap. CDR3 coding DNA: TGCAGTGCTAGAGTGGGATCAGAGAACACTGAAGCTTTCTTT. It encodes CSARVGSENTEAFF.

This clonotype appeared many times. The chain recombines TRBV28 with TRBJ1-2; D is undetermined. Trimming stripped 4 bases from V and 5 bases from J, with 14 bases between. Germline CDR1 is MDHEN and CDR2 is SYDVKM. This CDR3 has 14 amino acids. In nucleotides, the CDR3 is TGTGCCAGCAGTTACCGGGAGCGCAGTTATGGCTACACCTTC. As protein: CASSYRERSYGYTF.

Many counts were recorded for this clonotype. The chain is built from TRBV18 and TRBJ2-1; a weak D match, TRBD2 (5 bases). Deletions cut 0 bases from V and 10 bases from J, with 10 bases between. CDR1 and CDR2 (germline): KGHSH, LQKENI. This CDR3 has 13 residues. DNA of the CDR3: TGTGCCAGCTCACCACCGGAGGCCACGGAGCAGTTCTTC. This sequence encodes CASSPPEATEQFF.

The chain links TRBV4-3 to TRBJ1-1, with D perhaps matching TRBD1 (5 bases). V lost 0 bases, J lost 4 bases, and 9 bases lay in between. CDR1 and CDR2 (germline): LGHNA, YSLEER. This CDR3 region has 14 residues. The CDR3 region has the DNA TGCGCCAGCAGCCAAGACGCAGGGACCACTGAAGCTTTCTTT. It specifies CASSQDAGTTEAFF.

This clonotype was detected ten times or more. CDR3 protein: CSAAAGTSSLEQYF. DNA for the CDR3: TGCAGCGCTGCCGCCGGGACTAGCTCGCTTGAGCAGTACTTC. V and J are TRBV29-1 and TRBJ2-7; 9 bases agree with TRBD2. The length of the CDR3 is 14 residues. Germline CDR1 reads SQVTM; CDR2 reads ANQGSEA. The ends lost 7 bases at V and 7 bases at J; junction bases unmatched: 14.

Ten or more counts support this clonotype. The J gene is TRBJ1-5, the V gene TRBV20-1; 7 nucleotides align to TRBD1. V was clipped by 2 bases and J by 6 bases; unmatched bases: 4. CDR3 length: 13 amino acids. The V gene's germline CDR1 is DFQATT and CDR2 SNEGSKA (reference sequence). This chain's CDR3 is CSARSGGSQPQHF. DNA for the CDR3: TGCAGTGCTAGATCAGGGGGGAGTCAGCCCCAGCATTTT.

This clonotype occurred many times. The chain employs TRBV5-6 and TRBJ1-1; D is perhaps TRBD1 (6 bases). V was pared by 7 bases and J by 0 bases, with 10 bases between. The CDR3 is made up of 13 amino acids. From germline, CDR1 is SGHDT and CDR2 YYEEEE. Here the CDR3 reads CASGQTMNTEAFF. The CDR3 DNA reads TGTGCCAGCGGACAGACCATGAACACTGAAGCTTTCTTT.

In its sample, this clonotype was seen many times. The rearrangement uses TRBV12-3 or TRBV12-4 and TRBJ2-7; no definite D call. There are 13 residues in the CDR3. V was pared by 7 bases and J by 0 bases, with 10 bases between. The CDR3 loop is CASNGPISYEQYF. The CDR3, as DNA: TGTGCCAGCAATGGGCCGATCTCCTACGAGCAGTACTTC.

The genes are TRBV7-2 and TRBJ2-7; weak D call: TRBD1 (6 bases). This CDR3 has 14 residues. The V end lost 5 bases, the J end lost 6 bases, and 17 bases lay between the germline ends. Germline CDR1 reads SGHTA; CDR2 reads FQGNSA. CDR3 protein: CASSTGTSLFEQYF. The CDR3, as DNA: TGTGCCAGCAGCACCGGGACATCTTTGTTCGAGCAGTACTTC.

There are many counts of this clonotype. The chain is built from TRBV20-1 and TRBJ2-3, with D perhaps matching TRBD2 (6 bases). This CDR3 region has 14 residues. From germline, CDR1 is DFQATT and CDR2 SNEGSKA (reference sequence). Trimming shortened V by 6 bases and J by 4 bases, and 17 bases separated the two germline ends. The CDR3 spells CSAPGASVPDTQYF. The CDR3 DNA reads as TGCAGTGCCCCTGGGGCTAGCGTACCAGATACGCAGTATTTT.

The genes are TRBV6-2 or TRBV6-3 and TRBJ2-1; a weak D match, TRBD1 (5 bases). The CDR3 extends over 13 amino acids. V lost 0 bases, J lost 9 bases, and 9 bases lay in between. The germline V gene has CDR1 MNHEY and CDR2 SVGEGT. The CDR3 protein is CASSYSIRVEQFF. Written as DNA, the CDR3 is TGTGCCAGCAGTTACTCGATCAGGGTTGAGCAGTTCTTC.